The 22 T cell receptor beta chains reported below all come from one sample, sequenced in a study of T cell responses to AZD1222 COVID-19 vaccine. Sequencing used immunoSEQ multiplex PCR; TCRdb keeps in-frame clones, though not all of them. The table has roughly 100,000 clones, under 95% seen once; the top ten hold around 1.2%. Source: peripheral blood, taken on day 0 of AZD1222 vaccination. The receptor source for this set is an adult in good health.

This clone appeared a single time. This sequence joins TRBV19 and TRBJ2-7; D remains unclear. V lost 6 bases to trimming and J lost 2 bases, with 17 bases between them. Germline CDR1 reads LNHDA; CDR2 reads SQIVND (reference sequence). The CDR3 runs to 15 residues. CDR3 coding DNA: TGTGCCAGTAGCACCCTCTTTGGCGGAACCTACGAGCAGTACTTC. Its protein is CASSTLFGGTYEQYF.

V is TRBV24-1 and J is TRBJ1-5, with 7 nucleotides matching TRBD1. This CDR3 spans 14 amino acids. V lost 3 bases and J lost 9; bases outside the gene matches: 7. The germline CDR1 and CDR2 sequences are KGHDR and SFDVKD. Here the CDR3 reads CATSDGQASGPQHF. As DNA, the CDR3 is TGTGCCACCAGTGATGGACAGGCGAGTGGGCCCCAGCATTTT.

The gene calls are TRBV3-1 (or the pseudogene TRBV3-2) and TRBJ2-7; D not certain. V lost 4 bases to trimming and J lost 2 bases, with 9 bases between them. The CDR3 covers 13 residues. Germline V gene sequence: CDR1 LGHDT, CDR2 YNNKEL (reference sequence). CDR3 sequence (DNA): TGTGCCAGCAGCCCCTCCCTCGCCTACGAGCAGTACTTC. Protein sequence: CASSPSLAYEQYF.

CDR3 sequence: CASSGLAGGQETQYF. The CDR3 nucleotides are TGTGCCAGCAGCGGGTTAGCGGGGGGTCAAGAGACCCAGTACTTC. V usage is TRBV27 and J usage is TRBJ2-5; 10 bases match TRBD2. From germline, CDR1 is MNHEY and CDR2 SMNVEV (reference sequence). V was pared by 6 bases and J by 2 bases, with 6 bases of the junction left unmatched. CDR3 length: 15 residues.

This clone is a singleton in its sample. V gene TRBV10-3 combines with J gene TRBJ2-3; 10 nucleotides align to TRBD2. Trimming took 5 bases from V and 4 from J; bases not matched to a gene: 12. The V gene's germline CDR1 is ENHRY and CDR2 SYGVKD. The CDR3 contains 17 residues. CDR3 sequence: CAISKAGGPGSPDTQYF. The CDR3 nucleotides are TGTGCCATCAGTAAAGCGGGGGGGCCGGGTTCACCAGATACGCAGTATTTT.

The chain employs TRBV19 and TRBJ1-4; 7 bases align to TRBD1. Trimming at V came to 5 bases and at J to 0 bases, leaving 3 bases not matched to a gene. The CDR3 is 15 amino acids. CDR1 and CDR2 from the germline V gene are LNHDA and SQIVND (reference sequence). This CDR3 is CASSETGSTNEKLFF. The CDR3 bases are TGTGCCAGTAGTGAGACAGGGTCAACTAATGAAAAACTGTTTTTT.

The CDR3 nucleotides read TGTGCCAGCAGCCCTCCGGGACAGGGGAATGAAAAACTGTTTTTT. It specifies CASSPPGQGNEKLFF. The rearrangement uses TRBV9 and TRBJ1-4; 10 bases agree with TRBD1. The CDR3 has 15 amino acids. Trimming took 4 bases from V and 5 from J; bases not matched to a gene: 5. Germline V gene sequence: CDR1 SGDLS, CDR2 YYNGEE.

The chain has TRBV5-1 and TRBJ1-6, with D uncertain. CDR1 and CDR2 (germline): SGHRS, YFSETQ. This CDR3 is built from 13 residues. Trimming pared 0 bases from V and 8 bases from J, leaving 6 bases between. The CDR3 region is CASSLGEDSPLHF. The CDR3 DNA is TGCGCCAGCAGCTTGGGGGAGGATTCACCCCTCCACTTT.

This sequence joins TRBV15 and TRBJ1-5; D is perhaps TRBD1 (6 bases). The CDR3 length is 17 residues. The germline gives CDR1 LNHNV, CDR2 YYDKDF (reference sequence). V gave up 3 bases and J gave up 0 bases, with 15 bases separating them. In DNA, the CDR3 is TGTGCCACCAGCAGCCTGACAGGACCTTATAGCAATCAGCCCCAGCATTTT. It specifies CATSSLTGPYSNQPQHF. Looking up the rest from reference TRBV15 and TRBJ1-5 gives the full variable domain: DAMVIQNPRYQVTQFGKPVTLSCSQTLNHNVMYWYQQKSSQAPKLLFHYYDKDFNNEADTPDNFQSRRPNTSFCFLDIRSPGLGDTAMYLCATSSLTGPYSNQPQHFGDGTRLSIL.

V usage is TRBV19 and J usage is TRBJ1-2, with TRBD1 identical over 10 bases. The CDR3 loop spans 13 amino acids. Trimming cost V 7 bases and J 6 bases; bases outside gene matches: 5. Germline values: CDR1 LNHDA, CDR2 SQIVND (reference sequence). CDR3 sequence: CASKTGTGDGYTF. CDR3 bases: TGTGCCAGTAAAACCGGGACAGGGGATGGCTACACCTTC.

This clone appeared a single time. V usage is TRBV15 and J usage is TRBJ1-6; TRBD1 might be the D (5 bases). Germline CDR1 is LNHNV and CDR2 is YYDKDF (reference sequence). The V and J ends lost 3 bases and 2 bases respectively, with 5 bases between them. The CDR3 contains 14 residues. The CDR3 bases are TGTGCCACCAGCAGGGGGGCCTATAATTCACCCCTCCACTTT. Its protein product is CATSRGAYNSPLHF.

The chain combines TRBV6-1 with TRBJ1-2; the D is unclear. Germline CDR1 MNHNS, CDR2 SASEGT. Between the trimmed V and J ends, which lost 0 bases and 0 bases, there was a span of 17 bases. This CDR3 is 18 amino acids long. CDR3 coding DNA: TGTGCCAGCAGTGAAGCCCAAGCAGTCGCCGGGGCTAACTATGGCTACACCTTC. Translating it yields CASSEAQAVAGANYGYTF.

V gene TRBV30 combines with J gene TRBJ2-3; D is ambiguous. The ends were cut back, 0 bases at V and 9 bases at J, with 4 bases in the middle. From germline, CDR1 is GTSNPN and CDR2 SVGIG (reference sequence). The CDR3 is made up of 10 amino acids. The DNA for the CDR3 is TGTGCCTGGAGTGTTGACACGCAGTATTTT. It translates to CAWSVDTQYF. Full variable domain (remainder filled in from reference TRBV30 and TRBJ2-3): SQTIHQWPATLVQPVGSPLSLECTVEGTSNPNLYWYRQAAGRGLQLLFYSVGIGQISSEVPQNLSASRPQDRQFILSSKKLLLSDSGFYLCAWSVDTQYFGPGTRLTVL.

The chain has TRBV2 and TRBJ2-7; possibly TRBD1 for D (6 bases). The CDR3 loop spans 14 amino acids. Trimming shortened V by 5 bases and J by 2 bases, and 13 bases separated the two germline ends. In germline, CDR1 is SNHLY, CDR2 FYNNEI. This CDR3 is CASSWGPGTYEQYF. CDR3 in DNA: TGTGCCAGCAGTTGGGGGCCCGGGACCTACGAGCAGTACTTC.

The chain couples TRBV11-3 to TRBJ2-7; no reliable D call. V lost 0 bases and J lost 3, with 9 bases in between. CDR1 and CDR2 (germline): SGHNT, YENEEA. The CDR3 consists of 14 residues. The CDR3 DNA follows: TGTGCCAGCAGCTTAGATCACCAGATCTACGAGCAGTACTTC. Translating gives CASSLDHQIYEQYF.

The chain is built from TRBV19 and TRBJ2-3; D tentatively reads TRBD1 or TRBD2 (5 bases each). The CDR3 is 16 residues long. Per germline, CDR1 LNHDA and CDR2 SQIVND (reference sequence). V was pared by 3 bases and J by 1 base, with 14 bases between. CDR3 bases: TGTGCCAGTAGTATCGCCGACCGGGGCGGCACAGATACGCAGTATTTT. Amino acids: CASSIADRGGTDTQYF. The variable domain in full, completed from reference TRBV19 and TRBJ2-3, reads DGGITQSPKYLFRKEGQNVTLSCEQNLNHDAMYWYRQDPGQGLRLIYYSQIVNDFQKGDIAEGYSVSREKKESFPLTVTSAQKNPTAFYLCASSIADRGGTDTQYFGPGTRLTVL.

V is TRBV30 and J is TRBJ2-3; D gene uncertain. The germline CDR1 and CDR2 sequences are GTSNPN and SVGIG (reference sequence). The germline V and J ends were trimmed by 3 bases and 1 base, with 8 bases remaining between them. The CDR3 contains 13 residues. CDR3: CAWRAAGTDTQYF. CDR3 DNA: TGTGCCTGGAGGGCCGCCGGCACAGATACGCAGTATTTT.

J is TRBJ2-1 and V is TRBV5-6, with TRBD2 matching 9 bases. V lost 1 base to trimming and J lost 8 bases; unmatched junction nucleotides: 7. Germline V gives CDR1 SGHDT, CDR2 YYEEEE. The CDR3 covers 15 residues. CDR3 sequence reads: CASSLWWTSAYEQFF. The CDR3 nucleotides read TGTGCCAGCAGCTTGTGGTGGACTAGCGCCTATGAGCAGTTCTTC.

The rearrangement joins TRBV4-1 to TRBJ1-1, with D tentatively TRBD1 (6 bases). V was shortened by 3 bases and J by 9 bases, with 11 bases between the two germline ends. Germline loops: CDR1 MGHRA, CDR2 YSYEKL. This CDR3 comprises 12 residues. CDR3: CASSHEGQQAFF. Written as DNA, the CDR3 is TGCGCCAGCAGCCATGAAGGACAGCAAGCTTTCTTT.

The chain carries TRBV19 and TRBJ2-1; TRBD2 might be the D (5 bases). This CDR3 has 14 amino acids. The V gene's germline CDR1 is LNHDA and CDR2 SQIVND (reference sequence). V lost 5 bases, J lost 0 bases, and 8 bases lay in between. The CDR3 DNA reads TGTGCCAGTAGTCTCCGGGGCTCCTACAATGAGCAGTTCTTC. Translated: CASSLRGSYNEQFF.

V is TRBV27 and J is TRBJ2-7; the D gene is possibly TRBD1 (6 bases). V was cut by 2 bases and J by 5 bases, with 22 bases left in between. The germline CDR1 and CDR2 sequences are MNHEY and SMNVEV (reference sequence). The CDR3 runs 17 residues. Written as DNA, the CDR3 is TGTGCCAGCAGTTTAGGGATGAGAGGGACAAATAGCCACGAGCAGTACTTC. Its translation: CASSLGMRGTNSHEQYF.

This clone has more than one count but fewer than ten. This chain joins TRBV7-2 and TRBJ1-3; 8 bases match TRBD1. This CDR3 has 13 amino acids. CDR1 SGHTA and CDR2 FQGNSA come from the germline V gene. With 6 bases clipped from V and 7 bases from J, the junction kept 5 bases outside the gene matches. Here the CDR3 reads CASSFDRGNTIYF. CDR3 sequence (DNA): TGTGCCAGCAGTTTCGACAGGGGTAACACCATATATTTT.